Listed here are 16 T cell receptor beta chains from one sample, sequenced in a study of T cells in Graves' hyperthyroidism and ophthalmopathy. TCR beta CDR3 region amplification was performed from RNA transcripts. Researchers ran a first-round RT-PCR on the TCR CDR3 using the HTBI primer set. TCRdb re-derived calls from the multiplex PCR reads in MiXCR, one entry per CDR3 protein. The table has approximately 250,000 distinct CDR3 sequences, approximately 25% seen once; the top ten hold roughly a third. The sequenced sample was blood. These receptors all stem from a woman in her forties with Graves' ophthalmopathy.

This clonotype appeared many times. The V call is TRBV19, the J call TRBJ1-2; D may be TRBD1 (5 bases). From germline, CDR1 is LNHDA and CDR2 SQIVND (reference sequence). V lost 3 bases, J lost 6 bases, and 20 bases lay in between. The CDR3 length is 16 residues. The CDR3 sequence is CASSITRDAFRDGYTF. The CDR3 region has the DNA TGTGCCAGTAGTATTACACGGGACGCCTTTAGGGATGGCTACACCTTC. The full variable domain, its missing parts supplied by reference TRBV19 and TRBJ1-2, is DGGITQSPKYLFRKEGQNVTLSCEQNLNHDAMYWYRQDPGQGLRLIYYSQIVNDFQKGDIAEGYSVSREKKESFPLTVTSAQKNPTAFYLCASSITRDAFRDGYTFGSGTRLTVV.

CDR3 sequence: CAIFYVGQPQHF. The CDR3 DNA sequence: TGTGCCATCTTTTACGTAGGACAGCCCCAGCATTTT. This chain uses TRBV6-1 with TRBJ1-5; no reliable D call. This CDR3 is built from 12 residues. The germline CDR1 and CDR2 sequences are MNHNS and SASEGT. V dropped 10 bases and J dropped 7 bases, with 14 bases sitting between them.

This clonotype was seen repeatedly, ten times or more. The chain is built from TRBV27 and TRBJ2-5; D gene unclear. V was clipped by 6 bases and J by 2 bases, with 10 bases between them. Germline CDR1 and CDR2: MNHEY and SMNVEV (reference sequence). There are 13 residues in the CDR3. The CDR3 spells CASSGTVQETQYF. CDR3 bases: TGTGCCAGCAGCGGAACGGTTCAAGAGACCCAGTACTTC.

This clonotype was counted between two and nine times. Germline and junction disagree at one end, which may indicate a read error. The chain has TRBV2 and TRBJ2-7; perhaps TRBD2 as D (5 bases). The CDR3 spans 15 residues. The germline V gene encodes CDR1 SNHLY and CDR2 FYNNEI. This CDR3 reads CASSPTIGLSYEQSF. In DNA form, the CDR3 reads TGTGCCAGCAGCCCCACTATCGGACTTTCCTACGAGCAGTCCTTC.

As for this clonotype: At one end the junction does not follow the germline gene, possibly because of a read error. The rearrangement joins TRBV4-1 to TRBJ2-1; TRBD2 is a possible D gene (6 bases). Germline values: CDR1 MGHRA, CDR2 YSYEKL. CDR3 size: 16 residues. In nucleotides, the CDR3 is TGCGCCAGCAGCCAAACTTATAGCGGCTCCAACAATGAGCAGTTCTTC. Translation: CASSQTYSGSNNEQFF.

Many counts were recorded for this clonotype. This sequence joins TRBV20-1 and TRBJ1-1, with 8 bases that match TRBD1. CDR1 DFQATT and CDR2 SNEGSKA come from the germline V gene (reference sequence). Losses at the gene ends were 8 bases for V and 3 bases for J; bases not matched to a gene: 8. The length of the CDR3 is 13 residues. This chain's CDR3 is CSPSQGADTEAFF. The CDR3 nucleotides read TGCAGTCCTTCGCAGGGGGCGGACACTGAAGCTTTCTTT.

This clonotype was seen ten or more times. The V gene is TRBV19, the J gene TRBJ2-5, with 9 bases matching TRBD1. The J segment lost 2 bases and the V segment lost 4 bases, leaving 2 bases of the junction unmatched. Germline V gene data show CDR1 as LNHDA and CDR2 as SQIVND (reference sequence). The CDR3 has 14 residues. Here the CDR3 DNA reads TGTGCCAGTAGTAAAGACAGGGGGCAAGAGACCCAGTACTTC. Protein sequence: CASSKDRGQETQYF.

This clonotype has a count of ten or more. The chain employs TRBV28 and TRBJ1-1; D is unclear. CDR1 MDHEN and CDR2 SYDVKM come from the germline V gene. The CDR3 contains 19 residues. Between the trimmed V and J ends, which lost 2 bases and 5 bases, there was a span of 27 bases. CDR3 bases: TGTGCCAGCAGTTTACGAAGCTTTGAAGCGCAGTGGGGAGAGACTGAAGCTTTCTTT. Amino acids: CASSLRSFEAQWGETEAFF.

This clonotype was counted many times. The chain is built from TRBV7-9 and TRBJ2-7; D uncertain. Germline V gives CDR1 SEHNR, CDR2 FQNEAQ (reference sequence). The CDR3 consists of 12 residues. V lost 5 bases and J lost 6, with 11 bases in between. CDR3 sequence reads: CASSPLSREQYF. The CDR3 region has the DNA TGTGCCAGCAGCCCTCTTTCGCGCGAGCAGTACTTC.

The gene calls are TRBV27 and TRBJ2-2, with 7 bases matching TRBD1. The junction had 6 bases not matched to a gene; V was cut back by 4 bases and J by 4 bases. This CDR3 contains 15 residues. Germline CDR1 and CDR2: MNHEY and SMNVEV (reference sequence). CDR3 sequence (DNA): TGTGCCAGCAGTTACGACAGGGACCTCACCGGGGAGCTGTTTTTT. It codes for CASSYDRDLTGELFF.

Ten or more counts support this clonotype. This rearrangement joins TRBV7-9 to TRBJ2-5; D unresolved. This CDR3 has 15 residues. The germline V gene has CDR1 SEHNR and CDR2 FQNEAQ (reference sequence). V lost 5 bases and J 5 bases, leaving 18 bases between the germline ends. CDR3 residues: CASSPRELYWETQYF. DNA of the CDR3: TGTGCCAGCAGCCCTCGAGAGTTGTATTGGGAGACCCAGTACTTC.

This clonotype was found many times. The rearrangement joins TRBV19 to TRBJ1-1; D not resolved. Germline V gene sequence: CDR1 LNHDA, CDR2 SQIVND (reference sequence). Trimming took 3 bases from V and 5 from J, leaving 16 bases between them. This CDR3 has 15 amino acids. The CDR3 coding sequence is TGTGCCAGTAGTATTGGCAGAAGCGGACTAACTGAAGCTTTCTTT. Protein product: CASSIGRSGLTEAFF.

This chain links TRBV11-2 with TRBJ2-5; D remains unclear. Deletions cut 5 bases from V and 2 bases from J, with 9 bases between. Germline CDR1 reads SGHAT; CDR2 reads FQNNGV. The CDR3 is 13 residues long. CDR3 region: CASSPERQETQYF. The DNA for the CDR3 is TGTGCCAGCAGCCCGGAAAGACAAGAGACCCAGTACTTC. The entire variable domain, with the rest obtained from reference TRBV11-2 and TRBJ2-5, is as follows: EAGVAQSPRYKIIEKRQSVAFWCNPISGHATLYWYQQILGQGPKLLIQFQNNGVVDDSQLPKDRFSAERLKGVDSTLKIQPAKLEDSAVYLCASSPERQETQYFGPGTRLLVL.

CDR3 sequence reads: CASSLLNIGFGAFF. CDR3 bases: TGTGCCAGCAGCTTATTAAACATAGGGTTCGGGGCTTTCTTT. The rearrangement links TRBV13 to TRBJ1-1; no clear D gene. This CDR3 is 14 amino acids long. CDR1 and CDR2 from the germline V gene are PRHDT and FYEKMQ (reference sequence). The V and J ends lost 2 bases and 11 bases respectively, with 18 bases between them.

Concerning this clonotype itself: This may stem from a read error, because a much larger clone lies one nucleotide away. In nucleotides, the CDR3 is TGTGCCAGCACCCCTCATTGGTCTGGCACTGAAGCTTTCTTT. It yields the protein CASTPHWSGTEAFF. The chain combines TRBV28 with TRBJ1-1; D gene ambiguous. The CDR3 contains 14 residues. Germline V lookup: CDR1 MDHEN, CDR2 SYDVKM. Trimming took 7 bases from V and 4 from J, leaving 16 bases between them.

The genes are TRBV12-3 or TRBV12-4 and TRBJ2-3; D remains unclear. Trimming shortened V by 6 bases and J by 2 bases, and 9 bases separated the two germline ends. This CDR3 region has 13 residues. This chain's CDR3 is CASSHSNTDTQYF. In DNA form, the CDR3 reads TGTGCCAGCAGCCATTCTAACACAGATACGCAGTATTTT.